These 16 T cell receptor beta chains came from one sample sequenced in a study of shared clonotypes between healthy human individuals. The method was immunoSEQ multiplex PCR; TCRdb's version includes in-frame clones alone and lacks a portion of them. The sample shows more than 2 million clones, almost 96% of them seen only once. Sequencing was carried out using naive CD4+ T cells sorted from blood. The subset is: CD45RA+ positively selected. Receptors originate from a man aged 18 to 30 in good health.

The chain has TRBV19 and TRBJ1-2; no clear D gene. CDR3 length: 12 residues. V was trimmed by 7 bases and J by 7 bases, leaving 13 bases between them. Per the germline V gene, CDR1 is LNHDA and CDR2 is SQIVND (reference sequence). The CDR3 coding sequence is TGTGCCAGTAACATAGTGGGAGGTGGCTACACCTTC. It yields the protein CASNIVGGGYTF.

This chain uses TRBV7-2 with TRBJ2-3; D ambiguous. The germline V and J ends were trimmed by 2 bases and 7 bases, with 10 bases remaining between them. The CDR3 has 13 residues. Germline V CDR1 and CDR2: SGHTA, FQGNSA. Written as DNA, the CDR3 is TGTGCCAGCAGCTTACCTACCCCATATACGCAGTATTTT. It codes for CASSLPTPYTQYF.

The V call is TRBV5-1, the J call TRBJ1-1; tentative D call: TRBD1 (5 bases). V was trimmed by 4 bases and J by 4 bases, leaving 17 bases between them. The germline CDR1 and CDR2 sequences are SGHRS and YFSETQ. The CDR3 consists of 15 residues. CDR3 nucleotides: TGCGCCAGCAGCCCCCGGGAGGGGAGTGGCACTGAAGCTTTCTTT. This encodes CASSPREGSGTEAFF.

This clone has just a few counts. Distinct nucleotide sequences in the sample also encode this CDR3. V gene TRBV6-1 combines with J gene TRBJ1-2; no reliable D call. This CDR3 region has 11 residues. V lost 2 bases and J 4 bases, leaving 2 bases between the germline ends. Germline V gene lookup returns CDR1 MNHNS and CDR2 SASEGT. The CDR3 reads CASSESYGYTF. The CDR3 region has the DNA TGTGCCAGCAGTGAATCCTATGGCTACACCTTC.

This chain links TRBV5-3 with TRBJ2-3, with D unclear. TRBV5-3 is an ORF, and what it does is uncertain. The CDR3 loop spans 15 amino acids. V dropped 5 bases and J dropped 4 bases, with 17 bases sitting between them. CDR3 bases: TGTGCCAGAAGAAGTATCGAAGAGTTTCCAGATACGCAGTATTTT. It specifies CARRSIEEFPDTQYF.

CDR3 protein: CASSQEAGLTLLTF. As DNA, the CDR3 is TGCGCCAGCAGCCAAGAGGCCGGATTGACCCTCCTGACTTTC. V gene TRBV4-3 combines with J gene TRBJ2-6; no firm D call. The CDR3 extends over 14 amino acids. V was cut by 0 bases and J by 14 bases, with 14 bases left in between. Germline V lookup: CDR1 LGHNA, CDR2 YSLEER.

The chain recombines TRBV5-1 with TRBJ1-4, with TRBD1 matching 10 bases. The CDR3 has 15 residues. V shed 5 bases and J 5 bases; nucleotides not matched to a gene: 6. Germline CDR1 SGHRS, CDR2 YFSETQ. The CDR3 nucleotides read TGCGCCAGCAGGGAGGGACAGGGGAACAATGAAAAACTGTTTTTT. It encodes CASREGQGNNEKLFF.

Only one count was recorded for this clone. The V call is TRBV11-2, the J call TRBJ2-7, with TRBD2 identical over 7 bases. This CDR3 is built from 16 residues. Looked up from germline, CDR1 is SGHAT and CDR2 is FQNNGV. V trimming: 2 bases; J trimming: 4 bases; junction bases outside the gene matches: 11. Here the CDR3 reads CASSLNSGRGEYEQYF. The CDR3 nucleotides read TGTGCCAGCAGCTTAAATTCGGGGAGGGGAGAATACGAGCAGTACTTC.

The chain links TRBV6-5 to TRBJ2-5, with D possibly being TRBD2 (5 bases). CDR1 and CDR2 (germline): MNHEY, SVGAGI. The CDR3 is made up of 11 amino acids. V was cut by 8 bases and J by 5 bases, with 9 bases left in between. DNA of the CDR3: TGTGCCAGCGGGAGAAAGGAGACCCAGTACTTC. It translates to CASGRKETQYF.

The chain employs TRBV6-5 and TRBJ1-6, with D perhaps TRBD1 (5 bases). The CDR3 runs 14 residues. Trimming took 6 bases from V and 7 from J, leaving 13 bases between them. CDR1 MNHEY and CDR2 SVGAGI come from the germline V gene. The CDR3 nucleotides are TGTGCCAGCAGGCCGGGGACGGAGAATTCACCCCTCCACTTT. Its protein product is CASRPGTENSPLHF.

CDR3 coding DNA: TGTGCCAGCAGTAAAGGACAGGGGGGGAACACCGGGGAGCTGTTTTTT. This encodes CASSKGQGGNTGELFF. The V gene is TRBV9, the J gene TRBJ2-2, with 10 bases that match TRBD1. Losses at the gene ends were 5 bases for V and 1 base for J; bases not matched to a gene: 5. Germline loops: CDR1 SGDLS, CDR2 YYNGEE. The CDR3 sequence is 16 residues long.

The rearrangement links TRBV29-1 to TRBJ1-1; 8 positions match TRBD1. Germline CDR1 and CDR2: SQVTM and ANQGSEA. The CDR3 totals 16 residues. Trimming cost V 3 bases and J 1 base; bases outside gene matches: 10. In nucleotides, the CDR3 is TGCAGCGTTGACGGCCGACAGGGGCCCTCGAACACTGAAGCTTTCTTT. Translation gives CSVDGRQGPSNTEAFF.

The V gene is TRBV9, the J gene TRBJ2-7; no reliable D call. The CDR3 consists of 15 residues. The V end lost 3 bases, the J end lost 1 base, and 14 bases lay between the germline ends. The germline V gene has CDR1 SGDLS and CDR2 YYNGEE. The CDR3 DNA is TGTGCCAGCAGCGCCCAACCCGGACCGTCCTACGAGCAGTACTTC. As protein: CASSAQPGPSYEQYF.

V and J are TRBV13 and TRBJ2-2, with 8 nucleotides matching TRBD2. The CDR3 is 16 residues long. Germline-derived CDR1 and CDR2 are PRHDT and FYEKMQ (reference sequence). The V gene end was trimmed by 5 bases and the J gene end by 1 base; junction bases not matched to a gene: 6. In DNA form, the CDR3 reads TGTGCCAGCAGCCCTTTAGCGGGGCGGAACACCGGGGAGCTGTTTTTT. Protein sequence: CASSPLAGRNTGELFF. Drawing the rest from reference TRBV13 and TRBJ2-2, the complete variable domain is AAGVIQSPRHLIKEKRETATLKCYPIPRHDTVYWYQQGPGQDPQFLISFYEKMQSDKGSIPDRFSAQQFSDYHSELNMSSLELGDSALYFCASSPLAGRNTGELFFGEGSRLTVL.

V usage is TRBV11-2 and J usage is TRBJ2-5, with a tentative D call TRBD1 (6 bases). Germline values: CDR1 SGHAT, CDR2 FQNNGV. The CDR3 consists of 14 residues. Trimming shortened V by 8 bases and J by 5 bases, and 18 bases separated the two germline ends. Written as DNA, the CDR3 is TGTGCCAGCTCCGGGACAACGTCGCGGGAGACCCAGTACTTC. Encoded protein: CASSGTTSRETQYF.

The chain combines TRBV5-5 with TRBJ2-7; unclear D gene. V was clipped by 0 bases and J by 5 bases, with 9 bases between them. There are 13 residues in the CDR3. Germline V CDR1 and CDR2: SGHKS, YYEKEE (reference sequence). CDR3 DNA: TGTGCCAGCAGCTTGGCCCCTTCTCACGAGCAGTACTTC. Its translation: CASSLAPSHEQYF. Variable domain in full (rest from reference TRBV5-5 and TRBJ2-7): DAGVTQSPTHLIKTRGQQVTLRCSPISGHKSVSWYQQVLGQGPQFIFQYYEKEERGRGNFPDRFSARQFPNYSSELNVNALLLGDSALYLCASSLAPSHEQYFGPGTRLTVT.